One and the same sample provided the 31 T cell receptor beta chains below, sequenced in a study of CD8 T cells in ankylosing spondylitis. Via MiXCR, TCRdb re-called the 5' RACE reads, giving one row per CDR3 protein. The sample lists roughly 230,000 distinct CDR3 sequences; under 20% were seen once. The specimen sequenced was blood, either unsorted or a sorted T cell fraction (not recorded which). The receptors shown here come from a male donor with ankylosing spondylitis or in good health (not recorded which).

The V gene is TRBV25-1, the J gene TRBJ2-7, with 7 bases aligning to TRBD1. This CDR3 has 13 amino acids. The germline gives CDR1 MGHDK, CDR2 SYGVNS. The junction had 8 bases not matched to a gene; V was cut back by 6 bases and J by 6 bases. The CDR3 reads CASRDRLSGEQYF. As DNA, the CDR3 is TGTGCCAGCAGGGACAGGCTGTCCGGCGAGCAGTACTTC.

This clonotype has just a few counts. The rearrangement links TRBV7-9 to TRBJ2-1; 7 bases fit TRBD2. CDR1 and CDR2 (germline): SEHNR, FQNEAQ (reference sequence). Unmatched junction bases numbered 9, after V lost 4 bases and J lost 6 bases. The CDR3 covers 15 residues. The DNA for the CDR3 is TGTGCCAGCAGCTCCGGGGGGACGGATCCCAATGAGCAGTTCTTC. Amino acid sequence: CASSSGGTDPNEQFF.

The chain employs TRBV3-1 and TRBJ2-3; D uncertain. V lost 3 bases, J lost 4 bases, and 14 bases lay in between. Germline-derived CDR1 and CDR2 are LGHDT and YNNKEL (reference sequence). This CDR3 spans 15 amino acids. CDR3 protein: CASSHVRGLADTQYF. The CDR3 nucleotides read TGTGCCAGCAGCCACGTTCGAGGATTGGCAGATACGCAGTATTTT.

This clonotype was picked up many times. This rearrangement joins TRBV5-1 to TRBJ1-5; 7 positions match TRBD1. V shed 2 bases and J 3 bases; nucleotides not matched to a gene: 5. CDR1 is SGHRS, CDR2 YFSETQ, per germline. CDR3 length equals 15 residues. The CDR3 spells CASSFGTADNQPQHF. Here the CDR3 DNA reads TGCGCCAGCAGCTTCGGGACAGCCGACAATCAGCCCCAGCATTTT. Full variable domain (outside the CDR3, taken from reference TRBV5-1 and TRBJ1-5): KAGVTQTPRYLIKTRGQQVTLSCSPISGHRSVSWYQQTPGQGLQFLFEYFSETQRNKGNFPGRFSGRQFSNSRSEMNVSTLELGDSALYLCASSFGTADNQPQHFGDGTRLSIL.

This sequence joins TRBV5-1 and TRBJ2-5; 7 positions agree with TRBD1. V was pared by 3 bases and J by 5 bases, with 16 bases of the junction left unmatched. Germline V gene sequence: CDR1 SGHRS, CDR2 YFSETQ. The CDR3 has 17 amino acids. The CDR3 sequence is CASSSTPPGTVSETQYF. As DNA, the CDR3 is TGCGCCAGCAGCTCAACCCCCCCCGGGACAGTCTCCGAGACCCAGTACTTC.

In this sample, this clonotype turned up a few times. The chain joins TRBV12-3 or TRBV12-4 to TRBJ2-5, with a possible D match to TRBD2 (6 bases). V gave up 0 bases and J gave up 4 bases, with 12 bases separating them. The CDR3 length is 15 residues. CDR3: CASSLAPAGRETQYF. CDR3 in DNA: TGTGCCAGCAGTTTAGCGCCTGCGGGACGAGAGACCCAGTACTTC.

This clonotype is medium-sized in the sample. The V call is TRBV15, the J call TRBJ2-7, with 8 nucleotides matching TRBD2. V dropped 0 bases and J dropped 6; count of bases not matched to a gene: 10. CDR3 size: 16 residues. Germline CDR1 reads LNHNV; CDR2 reads YYDKDF (reference sequence). CDR3 sequence reads: CATSRDTGGPAAEQYF. CDR3 in DNA: TGTGCCACCAGCAGAGACACGGGAGGGCCGGCCGCCGAGCAGTACTTC. The full variable domain, in which reference TRBV15 and TRBJ2-7 provide the parts outside the CDR3, is DAMVIQNPRYQVTQFGKPVTLSCSQTLNHNVMYWYQQKSSQAPKLLFHYYDKDFNNEADTPDNFQSRRPNTSFCFLDIRSPGLGDTAMYLCATSRDTGGPAAEQYFGPGTRLTVT.

This clonotype has only one observation. The chain recombines TRBV5-1 with TRBJ2-5, with D perhaps being TRBD1 or TRBD2 (5 bases each). Trimming stripped 3 bases from V and 5 bases from J, with 17 bases between. Germline loops: CDR1 SGHRS, CDR2 YFSETQ. CDR3 size: 15 residues. CDR3 coding DNA: TGCGCCAGCAGCTACCGGGTGGGGGATCGGGAGACCCAGTACTTC. Translated, it gives CASSYRVGDRETQYF.

This clonotype was counted ten times or more. This sequence joins TRBV5-1 and TRBJ2-1; 10 positions match TRBD2. This CDR3 spans 15 amino acids. From germline, CDR1 is SGHRS and CDR2 YFSETQ. The junction had 8 bases not matched to a gene; V was cut back by 4 bases and J by 7 bases. The CDR3 DNA reads TGCGCCAGCAGCACCCTGGATAGCGGGAGGAATGAGCAGTTCTTC. It translates to CASSTLDSGRNEQFF.

This clonotype occurred a few times. The gene calls are TRBV29-1 and TRBJ2-7; 9 nucleotides agree with TRBD1. CDR3 length equals 13 residues. Germline trimming cut 4 bases from V and 3 bases from J; bases unmatched to any gene: 4. Germline V CDR1 and CDR2: SQVTM, ANQGSEA. CDR3 DNA: TGCAGCGTTGGGACAGGGGTCGGCTACGAGCAGTACTTC. This translates into CSVGTGVGYEQYF.

Many counts were recorded for this clonotype. The chain combines TRBV29-1 with TRBJ2-2; the D gene is possibly TRBD1 (6 bases). V was cut by 7 bases and J by 5 bases, with 11 bases left in between. This CDR3 has 12 residues. The germline V gene encodes CDR1 SQVTM and CDR2 ANQGSEA. The CDR3 bases are TGCAGCGCCAAAGGACAGACCGGGGAGCTGTTTTTT. It is translated as CSAKGQTGELFF.

In its sample, this clonotype was seen many times. V and J are TRBV4-1 and TRBJ2-1; D gene ambiguous. Germline V gives CDR1 MGHRA, CDR2 YSYEKL. The length of the CDR3 is 14 residues. V gave up 1 base and J gave up 6 bases, with 10 bases separating them. The CDR3 reads CASSQVPGSNEQFF. DNA for the CDR3: TGCGCCAGCAGCCAAGTGCCAGGTTCCAATGAGCAGTTCTTC.

This clonotype came up many times. The CDR3 DNA reads as TGCGCCAGCAGCCAATTACAGAACACAGATACGCAGTATTTT. It yields the protein CASSQLQNTDTQYF. This chain links TRBV4-1 with TRBJ2-3; no reliable D call. This CDR3 comprises 14 residues. V was shortened by 2 bases and J by 2 bases, with 8 bases between the two germline ends. CDR1 and CDR2 from the germline V gene are MGHRA and YSYEKL.

V gene TRBV20-1 combines with J gene TRBJ2-1; 11 nucleotides align to TRBD2. The CDR3 spans 15 residues. The germline V gene has CDR1 DFQATT and CDR2 SNEGSKA (reference sequence). V shed 0 bases, J shed 6 bases, and the junction held 4 bases outside the gene matches. The CDR3 nucleotides are TGCAGTGCTAGAGATTTAGCGGGAGGGTTCAATGAGCAGTTCTTC. Translating it yields CSARDLAGGFNEQFF.

The rearrangement links TRBV5-1 to TRBJ2-7; a weak D match, TRBD2 (6 bases). The germline V and J ends were trimmed by 0 bases and 2 bases, with 15 bases remaining between them. The CDR3 contains 16 residues. Per the germline V gene, CDR1 is SGHRS and CDR2 is YFSETQ. This CDR3 reads CASSLAGGGTAYEQYF. The CDR3 DNA reads as TGCGCCAGCAGCTTGGCCGGTGGCGGGACCGCCTACGAGCAGTACTTC.

The V gene is TRBV29-1, the J gene TRBJ1-2, with 8 bases lining up with TRBD1. V lost 4 bases, J lost 4 bases, and 2 bases stayed unmatched. This CDR3 is built from 12 residues. Germline-derived CDR1 and CDR2 are SQVTM and ANQGSEA. The chain's CDR3 is CSVGTGIYGYTF. The CDR3 DNA is TGCAGCGTTGGGACAGGGATCTATGGCTACACCTTC.

In its sample, this clonotype was seen many times. The chain has TRBV7-9 and TRBJ2-5, with D uncertain. Germline CDR1 SEHNR, CDR2 FQNEAQ (reference sequence). The CDR3 covers 14 residues. The V end was cut by 6 bases, the J end by 1 base, with 12 bases between. The CDR3 reads CASRDPLRQETQYF. The CDR3 bases are TGTGCCAGCAGAGACCCCCTACGCCAAGAGACCCAGTACTTC.

The chain joins TRBV29-1 to TRBJ2-7; TRBD1 agrees at 9 bases. J was trimmed by 2 bases and V by 7 bases; bases with no gene match: 6. The germline gives CDR1 SQVTM, CDR2 ANQGSEA. There are 13 residues in the CDR3. The CDR3 DNA reads TGCAGCGGCCGACAGGGGGAAACCTACGAGCAGTACTTC. Translated, it gives CSGRQGETYEQYF.

The rearrangement uses TRBV12-3 or TRBV12-4 and TRBJ2-7; either TRBD1 or TRBD2 may supply D (5 bases each). Between the trimmed V and J ends, which lost 7 bases and 7 bases, there was a span of 20 bases. The CDR3 is made up of 14 amino acids. This CDR3 reads CASKPGTLPGEQYF. DNA for the CDR3: TGTGCCAGCAAGCCCGGGACCCTGCCGGGGGAGCAGTACTTC.

The chain links TRBV5-1 to TRBJ2-1; TRBD2 aligns across 9 bases. The CDR3 is 16 residues long. Looked up from germline, CDR1 is SGHRS and CDR2 is YFSETQ. V dropped 4 bases and J dropped 3; count of bases not matched to a gene: 8. The CDR3 is CASSPISGGFYNEQFF. The DNA of the CDR3 is TGCGCCAGCAGCCCCATTAGCGGGGGATTCTACAATGAGCAGTTCTTC.

The chain links TRBV7-8 to TRBJ2-1, with D possibly TRBD2 on 5 matching bases. From germline, CDR1 is SGHVS and CDR2 FQNEAQ. V gave up 1 base and J gave up 2 bases, with 12 bases separating them. The CDR3 is 16 residues long. CDR3 residues: CASSLDGAAAYNEQFF. CDR3 nucleotide sequence: TGTGCCAGCAGCTTAGACGGAGCGGCAGCCTACAATGAGCAGTTCTTC.

The chain employs TRBV21-1 and TRBJ2-7; the tabulated D call, TRBD2, remains unverified against the DNA. TRBV21-1 is an annotated pseudogene. This CDR3 comprises 17 residues. The CDR3 DNA is TGTGCCAGCATAGGTTCTCCCAGCCAACTGGACGGCGACGAGCAGTACTTC. It codes for CASIGSPSQLDGDEQYF.

This clonotype has just a few counts. The V call is TRBV7-3, the J call TRBJ2-1; TRBD2 agrees at 7 bases. The junction had 12 bases not matched to a gene; V was cut back by 2 bases and J by 8 bases. The germline V gene has CDR1 SGHTA and CDR2 FQGTGA. This CDR3 has 16 residues. The CDR3 nucleotides are TGTGCCAGCAGCTTACGGGCGGGAGAGCCTTACGATGAGCAGTTCTTC. Translation: CASSLRAGEPYDEQFF. Combining the CDR3 with reference TRBV7-3 and TRBJ2-1 gives the whole variable domain GAGVSQTPSNKVTEKGKYVELRCDPISGHTALYWYRQSLGQGPEFLIYFQGTGAADDSGLPNDRFFAVRPEGSVSTLKIQRTERGDSAVYLCASSLRAGEPYDEQFFGPGTRLTVL.

The chain links TRBV9 to TRBJ2-7, with 8 bases identical to TRBD2. V was clipped by 0 bases and J by 5 bases; unmatched bases: 4. The CDR3 is 14 residues long. Per germline, CDR1 SGDLS and CDR2 YYNGEE. CDR3: CASSVGAGVNEQYF. CDR3 nucleotides: TGTGCCAGCAGCGTAGGAGCGGGAGTGAACGAGCAGTACTTC.

This rearrangement joins TRBV12-3 or TRBV12-4 to TRBJ2-2; no clear D gene. V shed 6 bases and J shed 5 bases, with 7 bases lying between them. The CDR3 runs to 12 residues. CDR3 nucleotides: TGTGCCAGCAGCCCTTGGACCGGGGAGCTGTTTTTT. This gives the protein CASSPWTGELFF.

The V call is TRBV2, the J call TRBJ2-7; 9 bases match TRBD2. Trimming took 6 bases from V and 4 from J; bases not matched to a gene: 10. This CDR3 spans 15 amino acids. CDR1 is SNHLY and CDR2 is FYNNEI in the germline V gene. The CDR3, as DNA: TGTGCCAGCAGCCCCAATAGCGGGGGACCTTACGAGCAGTACTTC. Amino acids: CASSPNSGGPYEQYF.

Many counts were recorded for this clonotype. The rearrangement links TRBV20-1 to TRBJ2-5; maybe TRBD1 (5 bases). CDR3 length: 14 residues. Germline CDR1 and CDR2: DFQATT and SNEGSKA (reference sequence). V lost 6 bases and J lost 0, with 14 bases in between. The CDR3 DNA follows: TGCAGTGCCCCCCTGGGCAGGGACCAAGAGACCCAGTACTTC. Protein: CSAPLGRDQETQYF.

This clonotype was observed a handful of times. V usage is TRBV20-1 and J usage is TRBJ2-1; 14 bases fit TRBD2. Germline values: CDR1 DFQATT, CDR2 SNEGSKA (reference sequence). With V trimmed by 1 base and J by 10 bases, 3 bases remained unmatched. The CDR3 loop spans 14 amino acids. The CDR3 DNA is TGCAGTGCTAGAGGACTAGCGGGAGGGTGGGAGCAGTTCTTC. Protein product: CSARGLAGGWEQFF.

This clonotype was found many times. V is TRBV20-1 and J is TRBJ2-7; 7 bases agree with TRBD1. Germline V CDR1 and CDR2: DFQATT, SNEGSKA (reference sequence). CDR3 size: 15 residues. V was pared by 3 bases and J by 3 bases, with 11 bases of the junction left unmatched. CDR3 in amino acids: CSARVVSGGRYEQYF. The CDR3 coding sequence is TGCAGTGCTAGGGTCGTGTCAGGGGGACGCTACGAGCAGTACTTC.

This clonotype occurred a few times. The gene calls are TRBV12-3 or TRBV12-4 and TRBJ2-7; D remains unclear. Trimming left V 3 bases short and J 6 bases short, with 6 bases between. The CDR3 runs 11 residues. DNA of the CDR3: TGTGCCAGCAGTTTCAGGCTCGAGCAGTACTTC. It translates to CASSFRLEQYF.

This clonotype appeared a few times. This CDR3 reads CASSLATLSDRNTGELFF. CDR3 in DNA: TGTGCCAGCAGTTTAGCGACCCTGAGCGACAGGAACACCGGGGAGCTGTTTTTT. The chain has TRBV12-3 or TRBV12-4 and TRBJ2-2, with D tentatively TRBD1 (5 bases). The CDR3 consists of 18 residues. Between the trimmed V and J ends, which lost 0 bases and 1 base, there was a span of 15 bases.